Listed here are 29 T cell receptor beta chains from one sample, sequenced in a study of T cells after posttransplantation cyclophosphamide. A marrow graft followed busulfan-fludarabine conditioning, with cyclophosphamide on days +3 and +4. Sequenced by immunoSEQ multiplex PCR; TCRdb stores in-frame clones only, minus some. The sample has 35,000 to 50,000 clones, less than 95% seen once; the top ten hold 2% to 3%. The sample in question was PBMCs, obtained 62 days after allogeneic stem cell transplant with posttransplant cyclophosphamide. These receptors all stem from a male patient aged 60-70 years who received an allogeneic stem cell transplant from a related donor and was CMV-positive. The graft donor may have contributed some T cells.

The CDR3, as DNA: TGTGCCTGGAGTGTTCAAAACAGGGGCTCCTACGAGCAGTACTTC. This translates into CAWSVQNRGSYEQYF. The rearrangement uses TRBV30 and TRBJ2-7; TRBD1 matches at 7 bases. J gave up 0 bases and V 0 bases, and 5 bases lay outside the gene matches. CDR3 length equals 15 residues. Germline V lookup: CDR1 GTSNPN, CDR2 SVGIG (reference sequence). Together with reference TRBV30 and TRBJ2-7, the CDR3 gives the full variable domain: SQTIHQWPATLVQPVGSPLSLECTVEGTSNPNLYWYRQAAGRGLQLLFYSVGIGQISSEVPQNLSASRPQDRQFILSSKKLLLSDSGFYLCAWSVQNRGSYEQYFGPGTRLTVT.

V usage is TRBV7-9 and J usage is TRBJ2-5; 8 positions match TRBD2. Trimming removed 5 bases from V and 5 bases from J; junction bases left unmatched: 4. The length of the CDR3 is 13 residues. Germline V CDR1 and CDR2: SEHNR, FQNEAQ (reference sequence). CDR3 coding DNA: TGTGCCAGCAGCCGGGGGGGGGCGGAGACCCAGTACTTC. It encodes CASSRGGAETQYF. The full variable domain, its missing parts supplied by reference TRBV7-9 and TRBJ2-5, is DTGVSQNPRHKITKRGQNVTFRCDPISEHNRLYWYRQTLGQGPEFLTYFQNEAQLEKSRLLSDRFSAERPKGSFSTLEIQRTEQGDSAMYLCASSRGGAETQYFGPGTRLLVL.

CDR3 nucleotide sequence: TGTGCCAGCAGCCGCGGCCCCCTTGTAGACAATGAGCAGTTCTTC. It encodes CASSRGPLVDNEQFF. The J gene is TRBJ2-1, the V gene TRBV7-9; D call uncertain. The germline V gene has CDR1 SEHNR and CDR2 FQNEAQ (reference sequence). The V end lost 5 bases, the J end lost 5 bases, and 16 bases lay between the germline ends. The CDR3 runs to 15 residues.

This chain links TRBV5-5 with TRBJ1-1; D is unresolved. Trimming removed 7 bases at V and 0 bases at J, with 13 bases between. The CDR3 consists of 14 residues. Germline V gives CDR1 SGHKS, CDR2 YYEKEE (reference sequence). CDR3 residues: CASDKTILNTEAFF. CDR3 in DNA: TGTGCCAGCGATAAGACAATATTGAACACTGAAGCTTTCTTT.

The V and J genes are TRBV15 and TRBJ2-4; perhaps TRBD1 as D (6 bases). Trimming cost V 0 bases and J 7 bases, with 13 bases left between them. The CDR3 contains 15 residues. Germline values: CDR1 LNHNV, CDR2 YYDKDF (reference sequence). In nucleotides, the CDR3 is TGTGCCACCAGCAGAGATAGAGACAGGACGAACATTCAGTACTTC. This codes for CATSRDRDRTNIQYF.

CDR3 coding DNA: TGCGCCAGCAGCTTGCGGACAGGGGGCCTCAAGAGCGCCAATGAGCAGTTCTTC. Translation: CASSLRTGGLKSANEQFF. This rearrangement joins TRBV5-1 to TRBJ2-1; 11 nucleotides match TRBD1. The CDR3 spans 18 residues. The germline gives CDR1 SGHRS, CDR2 YFSETQ. The junction had 12 bases not matched to a gene; V was cut back by 1 base and J by 6 bases.

In its sample, this clone was seen once. V is TRBV5-1 and J is TRBJ1-1; 7 nucleotides line up with TRBD1. V was clipped by 1 base and J by 2 bases; unmatched bases: 5. The CDR3 covers 15 residues. The germline V gene encodes CDR1 SGHRS and CDR2 YFSETQ. The CDR3 bases are TGCGCCAGCAGCTTGTACGGGACAGATAACACTGAAGCTTTCTTT. It specifies CASSLYGTDNTEAFF.

This clone is a singleton in its sample. The J gene is TRBJ2-3, the V gene TRBV19; no reliable D call. The V end was cut by 7 bases, the J end by 6 bases, with 14 bases between. Germline CDR1 LNHDA, CDR2 SQIVND (reference sequence). This CDR3 is built from 13 residues. The CDR3 spells CASKRSNTDTQYF. The CDR3 DNA reads TGTGCCAGTAAGAGGTCCAATACGGATACGCAGTATTTT.

V and J are TRBV6-1 and TRBJ1-3; D gene uncertain. The germline V gene has CDR1 MNHNS and CDR2 SASEGT. V shed 1 base and J shed 4 bases, with 17 bases lying between them. This CDR3 is 17 amino acids long. The DNA for the CDR3 is TGTGCCAGCAGTGAAGGGGTGGAGAGGAGGAAGGGAAACACCATATATTTT. Its translation is CASSEGVERRKGNTIYF.

This clone was counted once. The rearrangement uses TRBV15 and TRBJ1-6; a possible D gene is TRBD1 (6 bases). Trimming pared 1 base from V and 6 bases from J, leaving 10 bases between. Germline V gene data show CDR1 as LNHNV and CDR2 as YYDKDF (reference sequence). The CDR3 has 15 amino acids. The CDR3 region has the DNA TGTGCCACCAGCAGAGTGGGGGCCGGTAATTCACCCCTCCACTTT. Translating gives CATSRVGAGNSPLHF.

V usage is TRBV6-5 and J usage is TRBJ1-1; 7 nucleotides line up with TRBD1. The germline gives CDR1 MNHEY, CDR2 SVGAGI. The CDR3 covers 12 residues. Losses at the gene ends were 6 bases for V and 5 bases for J; bases not matched to a gene: 3. The CDR3 region is CASSRGATEAFF. As DNA, the CDR3 is TGTGCCAGCAGCAGGGGGGCGACTGAAGCTTTCTTT.

This chain uses TRBV21-1 with TRBJ2-7; TRBD1, the D gene given by the table, was not confirmed from the DNA. TRBV21-1 represents a pseudogene. The CDR3 loop spans 17 amino acids. The CDR3 DNA sequence: TGTGCCAGCAGCAAATTTGGGGACAGGGGGCTTCTGGGGGAGCAGTACGTC. This sequence encodes CASSKFGDRGLLGEQYV.

This clone was seen a handful of times. This chain joins TRBV6-6 and TRBJ1-1; TRBD1 might be the D (6 bases). Trimming took 7 bases from V and 1 from J, leaving 13 bases between them. The CDR3 is made up of 14 amino acids. Per the germline V gene, CDR1 is MNHNY and CDR2 is SVGAGI (reference sequence). For the CDR3, the DNA is TGTGCCAGCAAAATACAGGGTACGAACACTGAAGCTTTCTTT. Protein product: CASKIQGTNTEAFF.

This clone has only one observation. CDR3 region: CAAGLAGGLGEQYF. The CDR3 DNA sequence: TGTGCCGCGGGACTAGCGGGGGGGCTCGGCGAGCAGTACTTC. The V call is TRBV10-3, the J call TRBJ2-7, with 16 positions matching TRBD2. Germline CDR1 ENHRY, CDR2 SYGVKD. This CDR3 region has 14 residues. V lost 11 bases to trimming and J lost 6 bases; unmatched junction nucleotides: 7.

The chain couples TRBV9 to TRBJ1-5; 10 nucleotides align to TRBD1. Per the germline V gene, CDR1 is SGDLS and CDR2 is YYNGEE. This CDR3 spans 15 amino acids. Unmatched junction bases numbered 5, after V lost 3 bases and J lost 5 bases. CDR3 loop: CASSAGQGGDQPQHF. CDR3 bases: TGTGCCAGCAGCGCCGGACAGGGGGGAGATCAGCCCCAGCATTTT.

The J gene is TRBJ1-1, the V gene TRBV29-1; 10 bases are shared with TRBD1. Germline values: CDR1 SQVTM, CDR2 ANQGSEA. The V and J ends lost 3 bases and 10 bases, in that order; junction bases with no gene match: 11. The CDR3 extends over 14 amino acids. The CDR3 reads CSVDSSGQGIRAFF. CDR3 bases: TGCAGCGTTGATTCTTCGGGACAGGGGATACGAGCTTTCTTT.

This rearrangement joins TRBV10-3 to TRBJ1-2; 8 bases are shared with TRBD1. Germline lookup yields CDR1 ENHRY and CDR2 SYGVKD. The CDR3 spans 14 residues. Trimming at V came to 7 bases and at J to 8 bases, leaving 12 bases not matched to a gene. CDR3 DNA: TGTGCCATCAACCCCGGACAGGGAAGTCTGGGCTACACCTTC. Amino acids: CAINPGQGSLGYTF.

This sequence joins TRBV2 and TRBJ1-5, with TRBD1 matching over 11 bases. The CDR3 runs to 15 residues. V dropped 7 bases and J dropped 2; count of bases not matched to a gene: 4. Germline assignment: CDR1 SNHLY and CDR2 FYNNEI. CDR3 DNA: TGTGCCAGCATTAGGGGACAGGGGGGCAATCAGCCCCAGCATTTT. As protein: CASIRGQGGNQPQHF.

This sequence joins TRBV7-9 and TRBJ2-1; possible D gene TRBD2, 5 bases. The V end was cut by 1 base, the J end by 8 bases, with 15 bases between. Germline CDR1 SEHNR, CDR2 FQNEAQ (reference sequence). The CDR3 has 15 residues. CDR3 DNA: TGTGCCAGCAGCTTAGGGGATTCCCGTAGCGATGAGCAGTTCTTC. Its translation is CASSLGDSRSDEQFF.

The chain is built from TRBV5-1 and TRBJ1-1; 7 nucleotides agree with TRBD1. Germline V gene lookup returns CDR1 SGHRS and CDR2 YFSETQ. The V segment lost 1 base and the J segment 3 bases; nucleotides outside the gene matches: 3. This CDR3 is 14 amino acids long. The CDR3 nucleotides are TGCGCCAGCAGCTTGCTTGACAGGGACACTGAAGCTTTCTTT. Translation: CASSLLDRDTEAFF.

The chain is built from TRBV2 and TRBJ1-4; no clear D gene. This CDR3 comprises 14 residues. Germline CDR1 SNHLY, CDR2 FYNNEI. The germline V and J ends were trimmed by 6 bases and 8 bases, with 16 bases remaining between them. CDR3 residues: CASSLKQQDEKLFF. CDR3 DNA sequence: TGTGCCAGCAGCCTAAAACAGCAAGACGAAAAACTGTTTTTT.

This sequence joins TRBV5-4 and TRBJ1-2, with TRBD1 matching 8 bases. Trimming removed 4 bases from V and 7 bases from J; junction bases left unmatched: 6. CDR3 length: 13 residues. Germline V CDR1 and CDR2: SGHNT, YYREEE (reference sequence). CDR3 loop: CASSADRVGGYTF. The CDR3 DNA follows: TGTGCCAGCAGCGCGGACAGGGTAGGTGGCTACACCTTC.

The V gene is TRBV27, the J gene TRBJ2-3, with TRBD2 as a possible D gene (6 bases). This CDR3 has 16 amino acids. Germline V gives CDR1 MNHEY, CDR2 SMNVEV (reference sequence). Trimming shortened V by 8 bases and J by 0 bases, and 18 bases separated the two germline ends. CDR3 nucleotide sequence: TGTGCCAGCCGGGAAAGGAGGGCCTCGAGCACAGATACGCAGTATTTT. Protein product: CASRERRASSTDTQYF.

The gene calls are TRBV10-3 and TRBJ2-3; TRBD2 is a possible D gene (6 bases). Germline V CDR1 and CDR2: ENHRY, SYGVKD. The CDR3 length is 13 residues. V was trimmed by 5 bases and J by 4 bases, leaving 10 bases between them. The CDR3 bases are TGTGCCATCAGTATTGGGACTTCAGATACGCAGTATTTT. It encodes CAISIGTSDTQYF.

DNA for the CDR3: TGTGCCAGCAGCCAGGGGGGACGCACCGGGGAGCTGTTTTTT. Protein product: CASSQGGRTGELFF. V is TRBV14 and J is TRBJ2-2, with D perhaps TRBD2 (6 bases). With 3 bases removed from V and 4 bases from J, the gap between germline ends came to 9 bases. There are 14 residues in the CDR3. CDR1 and CDR2 (germline): SGHDN, FVKESK. The full variable domain, its missing parts supplied by reference TRBV14 and TRBJ2-2, is EAGVTQFPSHSVIEKGQTVTLRCDPISGHDNLYWYRRVMGKEIKFLLHFVKESKQDESGMPNNRFLAERTGGTYSTLKVQPAELEDSGVYFCASSQGGRTGELFFGEGSRLTVL.

The J gene is TRBJ1-1, the V gene TRBV19; tentatively, D is TRBD1 (5 bases). Trimming stripped 8 bases from V and 0 bases from J, with 22 bases between. Germline CDR1 is LNHDA and CDR2 is SQIVND (reference sequence). The CDR3 is made up of 17 amino acids. CDR3 nucleotide sequence: TGTGCCAGTCTGCGAAGCCCCACAGGTTTCATGAACACTGAAGCTTTCTTT. Protein: CASLRSPTGFMNTEAFF. The variable domain in full, completed from reference TRBV19 and TRBJ1-1, reads DGGITQSPKYLFRKEGQNVTLSCEQNLNHDAMYWYRQDPGQGLRLIYYSQIVNDFQKGDIAEGYSVSREKKESFPLTVTSAQKNPTAFYLCASLRSPTGFMNTEAFFGQGTRLTVV.

J is TRBJ1-2 and V is TRBV30; possibly TRBD1 for D (5 bases). Trimming removed 4 bases from V and 4 bases from J, with 10 bases in between. The CDR3 runs to 12 residues. Germline loops: CDR1 GTSNPN, CDR2 SVGIG (reference sequence). The chain's CDR3 is CAWTLGAYGYTF. The DNA for the CDR3 is TGTGCCTGGACCTTAGGGGCCTATGGCTACACCTTC.

The rearrangement links TRBV28 to TRBJ1-2, with 9 bases that match TRBD1. The CDR3 is 14 residues long. CDR1 and CDR2 (germline): MDHEN, SYDVKM. The ends lost 5 bases at V and 4 bases at J; junction bases unmatched: 5. CDR3 nucleotide sequence: TGTGCCAGCAGTCCCTACAGGGGGCTCTATGGCTACACCTTC. Encoded protein: CASSPYRGLYGYTF.

The genes are TRBV7-9 and TRBJ1-1, with D unclear. Germline V CDR1 and CDR2: SEHNR, FQNEAQ (reference sequence). The CDR3 length is 13 residues. V lost 2 bases and J lost 2, with 6 bases in between. CDR3 coding DNA: TGTGCCAGCAGCTTACGAGGAAACACTGAAGCTTTCTTT. Translation gives CASSLRGNTEAFF.